These 6 T cell receptor beta chains share one sample of origin, sequenced in a study of blood T cell repertoires in COVID-19. Measured with immunoSEQ multiplex PCR; TCRdb has only the in-frame clones, and not every one. The profile covers 100,000 to 120,000 clones, with roughly 76% appearing a single time and roughly 7.5% taken by the ten largest. The sample consisted of peripheral blood. These TCRs come from a woman aged 55-69 years with acute or convalescent COVID-19.

The rearrangement joins TRBV18 to TRBJ1-1; D ambiguous. V lost 5 bases and J 3 bases, leaving 10 bases between the germline ends. Germline CDR1 and CDR2: KGHSH and LQKENI. The CDR3 is made up of 13 amino acids. This CDR3 reads CASSGDRDTEAFF. The CDR3 nucleotides are TGTGCCAGCTCAGGAGACCGGGACACTGAAGCTTTCTTT.

This chain connects TRBV7-3 to TRBJ2-5; 16 nucleotides align to TRBD2. From germline, CDR1 is SGHTA and CDR2 FQGTGA. V was pared by 4 bases and J by 2 bases, with 1 base of the junction left unmatched. This CDR3 comprises 16 residues. The CDR3 sequence is CASSSGLAGGQETQYF. The CDR3, as DNA: TGTGCCAGCAGCTCGGGACTAGCGGGGGGGCAAGAGACCCAGTACTTC.

This clone was counted once. The genes are TRBV11-3 and TRBJ2-5, with TRBD2 matching 7 bases. The CDR3 consists of 13 residues. Germline loops: CDR1 SGHNT, CDR2 YENEEA. After removal of 1 base from V and 4 bases from J, the junction contained 0 bases not matched to a gene. The CDR3 spells CASSLGLAETQYF. CDR3 in DNA: TGTGCCAGCAGCTTAGGACTAGCAGAGACCCAGTACTTC.

This clone was seen only a few times. The CDR3 coding sequence is TGCGCCAGCAGCTCCGGACAGGGGGCGTATACTGAAGCTTTCTTT. Protein: CASSSGQGAYTEAFF. The rearrangement links TRBV5-1 to TRBJ1-1; 11 bases agree with TRBD1. The CDR3 is 15 residues long. The ends lost 3 bases at V and 5 bases at J; junction bases unmatched: 6. From germline, CDR1 is SGHRS and CDR2 YFSETQ. Drawing the rest from reference TRBV5-1 and TRBJ1-1, the complete variable domain is KAGVTQTPRYLIKTRGQQVTLSCSPISGHRSVSWYQQTPGQGLQFLFEYFSETQRNKGNFPGRFSGRQFSNSRSEMNVSTLELGDSALYLCASSSGQGAYTEAFFGQGTRLTVV.

This sequence joins TRBV4-3 and TRBJ2-1; 7 bases map to TRBD1. CDR3 size: 14 residues. Per the germline V gene, CDR1 is LGHNA and CDR2 is YSLEER. Unmatched junction bases numbered 3, after V lost 1 base and J lost 6 bases. CDR3: CASSQAPGGNEQFF. The CDR3 nucleotides are TGCGCCAGCAGCCAAGCCCCAGGGGGCAATGAGCAGTTCTTC.

This chain uses TRBV23-1 with TRBJ2-7; TRBD1 matches 7 bases. TRBV23-1 is an open reading frame whose function is uncertain. This CDR3 is built from 15 residues. Trimming cost V 6 bases and J 2 bases; bases outside gene matches: 10. CDR3 in amino acids: CASSLRDSHPYEQYF. The CDR3 DNA follows: TGCGCCAGCAGCCTCCGGGACAGCCACCCCTACGAGCAGTACTTC.